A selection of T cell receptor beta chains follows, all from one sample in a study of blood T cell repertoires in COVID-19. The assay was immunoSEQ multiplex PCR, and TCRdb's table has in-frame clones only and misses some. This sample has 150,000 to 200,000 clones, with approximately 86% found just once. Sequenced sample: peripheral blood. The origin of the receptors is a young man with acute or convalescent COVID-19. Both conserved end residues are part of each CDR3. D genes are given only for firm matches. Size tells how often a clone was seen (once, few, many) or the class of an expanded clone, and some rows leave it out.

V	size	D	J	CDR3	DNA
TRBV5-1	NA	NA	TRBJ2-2	CASSSYTGELFF	TGCGCCAGCAGCTCGTACACCGGGGAGCTGTTTTTT
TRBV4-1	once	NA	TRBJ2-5	CASSHPPLSKAGQETQYF	TGCGCCAGCAGCCACCCTCCACTCAGCAAGGCGGGGCAAGAGACCCAGTACTTC
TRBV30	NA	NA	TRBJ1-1	CAWSWRFTEAFF	TGTGCCTGGAGTTGGAGGTTCACTGAAGCTTTCTTT
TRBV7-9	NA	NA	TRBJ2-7	CASSPPGDPYEQYF	TGTGCCAGCAGCCCACCAGGGGACCCCTACGAGCAGTACTTC
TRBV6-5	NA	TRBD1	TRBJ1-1	CASSYWTGHEAFF	TGTGCCAGCAGTTACTGGACAGGTCATGAAGCTTTCTTT
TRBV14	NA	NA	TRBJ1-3	CASSQDGRDSLSGNTIYF	TGTGCCAGCAGCCAAGATGGACGGGACTCACTTTCTGGAAACACCATATATTTT
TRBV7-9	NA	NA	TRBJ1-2	CASSRSEGPHYGYTF	TGTGCCAGCAGCCGATCGGAGGGTCCGCACTATGGCTACACCTTC
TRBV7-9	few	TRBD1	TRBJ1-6	CASSLDRGSGSPLHF	TGTGCCAGCAGCTTGGACAGGGGATCAGGGTCACCCCTCCACTTT
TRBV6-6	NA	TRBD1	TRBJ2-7	CASSGTGQSYEQYF	TGTGCCAGCAGCGGGACAGGGCAGTCCTACGAGCAGTACTTC
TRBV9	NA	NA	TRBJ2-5	CASSEGQRASETQYF	TGTGCCAGCAGCGAGGGACAGCGGGCGTCAGAGACCCAGTACTTC
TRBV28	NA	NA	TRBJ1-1	CASNPRRGNTEAFF	TGTGCCAGCAACCCTCGGAGGGGGAACACTGAAGCTTTCTTT
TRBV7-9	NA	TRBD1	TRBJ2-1	CASSLPRTGMGNEQFF	TGTGCCAGCAGCTTACCTAGGACAGGTATGGGCAATGAGCAGTTCTTC
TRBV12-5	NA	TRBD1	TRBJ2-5	CASGDMGQIQETQYF	TGTGCTAGTGGAGATATGGGACAGATACAAGAGACCCAGTACTTC
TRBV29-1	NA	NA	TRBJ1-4	CSANGEGYEKLFF	TGCAGCGCGAACGGGGAAGGCTATGAAAAACTGTTTTTT
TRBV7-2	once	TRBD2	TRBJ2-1	CASSFLAGGAFYEQFF	TGTGCCAGCAGCTTCCTAGCGGGGGGCGCATTCTATGAGCAGTTCTTC
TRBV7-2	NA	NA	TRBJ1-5	CASSLGAAYNQPQHF	TGTGCCAGCAGCTTAGGCGCTGCGTACAATCAGCCCCAGCATTTT
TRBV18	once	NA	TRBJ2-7	CASCNQGSGDEQYF	TGTGCCAGCTGCAACCAGGGTTCGGGCGACGAGCAGTACTTC
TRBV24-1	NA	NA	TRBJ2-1	CATSFLDEQFF	TGTGCCACCTCCTTTCTCGATGAGCAGTTCTTC
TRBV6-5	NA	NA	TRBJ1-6	CASGHSSSYNSPLHF	TGTGCCAGCGGACACTCGAGCTCCTATAATTCACCCCTCCACTTT